Below, 31 T cell receptor beta chains from the same sample are listed, as sequenced in a study of response to subunit inactivated influenza vaccine. One entry per CDR3 protein results from TCRdb running MiXCR on the RT-PCR reads. The sample holds 600,000 to 700,000 distinct CDR3 sequences, around 13% seen once. The source material was PBMCs from blood, sampled around two weeks before vaccination. Receptor source: a man in his fifties or sixties who received an inactivated influenza vaccine.

This clonotype was seen a handful of times. The chain joins TRBV19 to TRBJ2-1; 9 nucleotides line up with TRBD2. The germline V gene has CDR1 LNHDA and CDR2 SQIVND (reference sequence). The CDR3 is made up of 18 amino acids. The V and J ends lost 2 bases and 0 bases, in that order; junction bases with no gene match: 8. This CDR3 reads CASSILLFSGSSYNEQFF. The CDR3 DNA follows: TGTGCCAGTAGTATACTCCTATTTAGCGGGAGCTCCTACAATGAGCAGTTCTTC.

The chain combines TRBV5-1 with TRBJ2-7, with TRBD1 as a possible D gene (6 bases). Deletions cut 0 bases from V and 5 bases from J, with 12 bases between. CDR3 length: 14 residues. Germline CDR1 reads SGHRS; CDR2 reads YFSETQ. The CDR3 loop reads CASSLGQGRDEQYF. CDR3 in DNA: TGCGCCAGCAGCTTGGGGCAGGGGAGAGACGAGCAGTACTTC.

The rearrangement joins TRBV7-9 to TRBJ2-1; TRBD2 might be the D (5 bases). Germline V gene data show CDR1 as SEHNR and CDR2 as FQNEAQ (reference sequence). Trimming removed 8 bases from V and 9 bases from J, with 17 bases in between. The CDR3 loop spans 13 amino acids. In DNA, the CDR3 is TGTGCCAGCGGTTCACTAGGTGTTTCTGAGCAGTTCTTC. Translating gives CASGSLGVSEQFF.

The chain carries TRBV2 and TRBJ2-1, with 14 positions matching TRBD2. Germline loops: CDR1 SNHLY, CDR2 FYNNEI. The CDR3 length is 16 residues. The V and J ends lost 5 bases and 12 bases, in that order; junction bases with no gene match: 12. CDR3 bases: TGTGCCAGCAGTAACTCCGGGACTAGCGGGAGAGGGTTGCAGTTCTTC. Encoded protein: CASSNSGTSGRGLQFF.

This clonotype was counted a few times. The chain is built from TRBV6-1 and TRBJ1-5, with D tentatively TRBD1 (6 bases). CDR3 size: 14 residues. The germline gives CDR1 MNHNS, CDR2 SASEGT. V dropped 10 bases and J dropped 0 bases, with 13 bases sitting between them. The CDR3 DNA follows: TGTGCCACGGGGGGCCTTTATAGCAATCAGCCCCAGCATTTT. Its protein product is CATGGLYSNQPQHF.

In its sample, this clonotype was seen a few times. The chain joins TRBV7-8 to TRBJ2-4, with D possibly being TRBD1 or TRBD2 (5 bases each). The ends were cut back, 1 base at V and 8 bases at J, with 15 bases in the middle. CDR1 and CDR2 from the germline V gene are SGHVS and FQNEAQ. The CDR3 consists of 15 residues. The chain's CDR3 is CASSLEVGLGDIQYF. CDR3 bases: TGTGCCAGCAGCTTAGAGGTGGGGCTGGGGGACATTCAGTACTTC. Looking up the rest from reference TRBV7-8 and TRBJ2-4 gives the full variable domain: GAGVSQSPRYKVAKRGQDVALRCDPISGHVSLFWYQQALGQGPEFLTYFQNEAQLDKSGLPSDRFFAERPEGSVSTLKIQRTQQEDSAVYLCASSLEVGLGDIQYFGAGTRLSVL.

The chain is built from TRBV9 and TRBJ2-4, with TRBD2 matching over 11 bases. There are 16 residues in the CDR3. Trimming took 4 bases from V and 15 from J; bases not matched to a gene: 18. The germline CDR1 and CDR2 sequences are SGDLS and YYNGEE. The CDR3 sequence: CASSPPPGTSGRTPYF. The DNA of the CDR3 is TGTGCCAGCAGCCCCCCCCCCGGGACTAGCGGTCGCACCCCGTACTTC.

The chain has TRBV9 and TRBJ2-7; D possibly corresponds to TRBD1 (6 bases). This CDR3 has 12 residues. Per the germline V gene, CDR1 is SGDLS and CDR2 is YYNGEE. The germline V and J ends were trimmed by 3 bases and 7 bases, with 11 bases remaining between them. The CDR3 nucleotides read TGTGCCAGCAGCGGGACAGCAGAAGAGCAGTACTTC. The encoded protein is CASSGTAEEQYF.

Ten or more counts support this clonotype. This sequence joins TRBV11-2 and TRBJ2-7; 7 bases line up with TRBD1. V was clipped by 1 base and J by 3 bases; unmatched bases: 6. Germline CDR1 reads SGHAT; CDR2 reads FQNNGV. This CDR3 spans 15 amino acids. The chain's CDR3 is CASSLVYRGGYEQYF. The CDR3 coding sequence is TGTGCCAGCAGCTTAGTGTACAGGGGCGGCTACGAGCAGTACTTC.

The chain couples TRBV4-1 to TRBJ2-5, with D uncertain. This CDR3 has 15 amino acids. Germline lookup yields CDR1 MGHRA and CDR2 YSYEKL. V lost 0 bases to trimming and J lost 4 bases, with 12 bases between them. The CDR3 is CASSQDKWLGETQYF. The CDR3 region has the DNA TGCGCCAGCAGCCAAGATAAGTGGCTGGGAGAGACCCAGTACTTC.

J is TRBJ2-7 and V is TRBV7-9, with 7 bases that match TRBD2. Germline values: CDR1 SEHNR, CDR2 FQNEAQ (reference sequence). The length of the CDR3 is 15 residues. With V trimmed by 3 bases and J by 0 bases, 5 bases remained unmatched. This CDR3 is CASSFLLANSYEQYF. Here the CDR3 DNA reads TGTGCCAGCAGCTTTTTACTAGCGAACTCCTACGAGCAGTACTTC.

The chain links TRBV7-6 to TRBJ1-6; D call uncertain. CDR1 and CDR2 from the germline V gene are SGHVS and FNYEAQ. There are 16 residues in the CDR3. Trimming stripped 4 bases from V and 7 bases from J, with 17 bases between. CDR3 region: CASSSLYGRRNSPLHF. In DNA, the CDR3 is TGTGCCAGCAGCTCGCTTTACGGCCGGAGAAATTCACCCCTCCACTTT. Variable domain in full (rest from reference TRBV7-6 and TRBJ1-6): GAGVSQSPRYKVTKRGQDVALRCDPISGHVSLYWYRQALGQGPEFLTYFNYEAQQDKSGLPNDRFSAERPEGSISTLTIQRTEQRDSAMYRCASSSLYGRRNSPLHFGNGTRLTVT.

The rearrangement uses TRBV5-6 and TRBJ2-7, with 10 positions matching TRBD2. The junction had 3 bases not matched to a gene; V was cut back by 0 bases and J by 0 bases. CDR1 is SGHDT, CDR2 YYEEEE, per germline. The CDR3 has 16 residues. The DNA of the CDR3 is TGTGCCAGCAGCTTGGGGACTAGCGGCCCCTCCTACGAGCAGTACTTC. Translating it yields CASSLGTSGPSYEQYF. The whole variable domain, remainder taken from reference TRBV5-6 and TRBJ2-7, is DAGVTQSPTHLIKTRGQQVTLRCSPKSGHDTVSWYQQALGQGPQFIFQYYEEEERQRGNFPDRFSGHQFPNYSSELNVNALLLGDSALYLCASSLGTSGPSYEQYFGPGTRLTVT.

The genes are TRBV9 and TRBJ2-5; 11 bases are a match to TRBD2. The CDR3 runs 16 residues. CDR1 and CDR2 (germline): SGDLS, YYNGEE. The ends lost 0 bases at V and 5 bases at J; junction bases unmatched: 6. The DNA for the CDR3 is TGTGCCAGCAGCGTAGGAACTAGCGGGGGTTTGGAGACCCAGTACTTC. Its protein product is CASSVGTSGGLETQYF.

A word on this clonotype: The junction does not match germline at one end; this may be a read error. The genes are TRBV6-1 and TRBJ2-7, with 8 positions matching TRBD2. CDR3 size: 15 residues. Germline CDR1 is MNHNS and CDR2 is SASEGT. In DNA, the CDR3 is TGTGCCATCAGTGAAGCGGGGGCCAACTCCTACGAGCAGTACTTC. This translates into CAISEAGANSYEQYF.

This clonotype was observed a handful of times. The rearrangement uses TRBV3-1 and TRBJ2-1; 15 nucleotides line up with TRBD2. The CDR3 consists of 16 residues. V gave up 2 bases and J gave up 8 bases; unmatched junction bases: 4. Germline V lookup: CDR1 LGHDT, CDR2 YNNKEL (reference sequence). CDR3 sequence: CASSQSRTSGRDEQFF. CDR3 sequence (DNA): TGTGCCAGCAGCCAAAGTAGGACTAGCGGGAGGGATGAGCAGTTCTTC.

The CDR3 DNA is TGCGCCAGCAGCCGGAGGCTACAAAATGTAGGGGAGCTGTTTTTT. This translates into CASSRRLQNVGELFF. This rearrangement joins TRBV4-3 to TRBJ2-2; a possible D gene is TRBD2 (5 bases). Trimming shortened V by 4 bases and J by 8 bases, and 17 bases separated the two germline ends. This CDR3 contains 15 residues. Germline CDR1 reads LGHNA; CDR2 reads YSLEER.

The V call is TRBV27, the J call TRBJ1-2; the D gene is possibly TRBD1 (5 bases). CDR1 is MNHEY and CDR2 is SMNVEV in the germline V gene (reference sequence). The CDR3 contains 13 residues. The V gene lost 1 base and the J gene lost 6 bases, with 9 bases spanning the gap. Here the CDR3 DNA reads TGTGCCAGCAGTTTATGGGGGAACGATGGCTACACCTTC. As protein: CASSLWGNDGYTF.

The rearrangement joins TRBV28 to TRBJ2-1, with 11 positions matching TRBD2. Germline lookup yields CDR1 MDHEN and CDR2 SYDVKM. This CDR3 comprises 18 residues. Unmatched junction bases numbered 9, after V lost 4 bases and J lost 1 base. The CDR3 region has the DNA TGTGCCAGCAGTTCTCTCACTAGCGGGAGTATTTCCTACAATGAGCAGTTCTTC. This translates into CASSSLTSGSISYNEQFF.

This clonotype was observed many times. The chain is built from TRBV29-1 and TRBJ2-3, with 8 bases that match TRBD1. J lost 7 bases, V lost 4 bases, and 7 bases had no gene match. Germline values: CDR1 SQVTM, CDR2 ANQGSEA. The CDR3 contains 13 residues. DNA of the CDR3: TGCAGCGTTGTTCCGGGACAGGCTAATACGCAGTATTTT. Translated: CSVVPGQANTQYF.

The sample holds many counts of this clonotype. The gene calls are TRBV4-2 and TRBJ2-5; TRBD2 is a possible D gene (5 bases). Germline CDR1 LGHNA, CDR2 YNFKEQ. Between the trimmed V and J ends, which lost 4 bases and 4 bases, there was a span of 16 bases. The CDR3 runs 15 residues. The DNA for the CDR3 is TGTGCCAGCAGCCTTCTCGGGAAATCGGGAGAGACCCAGTACTTC. Translated, it gives CASSLLGKSGETQYF.

This clonotype was recorded a few times. The V and J genes are TRBV10-2 and TRBJ2-3; D possibly corresponds to TRBD1 (5 bases). V was shortened by 0 bases and J by 5 bases, with 12 bases between the two germline ends. CDR3 length equals 15 residues. The germline CDR1 and CDR2 sequences are WSHSY and SAAADI. The CDR3, as DNA: TGCGCCAGCAGTGAGTCGAGCAGGGTTGGAGATACGCAGTATTTT. Translated: CASSESSRVGDTQYF.

J is TRBJ1-6 and V is TRBV20-1, with D uncertain. With 7 bases removed from V and 0 bases from J, the gap between germline ends came to 16 bases. Germline V gives CDR1 DFQATT, CDR2 SNEGSKA (reference sequence). The CDR3 consists of 16 residues. Written as DNA, the CDR3 is TGCAGTGGTGTAGATGGGCCACCCTCCTATAATTCACCCCTCCACTTT. This encodes CSGVDGPPSYNSPLHF.

This clonotype occurred many times. The chain carries TRBV25-1 and TRBJ2-1, with 7 bases lining up with TRBD2. This CDR3 has 14 amino acids. Germline-derived CDR1 and CDR2 are MGHDK and SYGVNS. The V segment lost 1 base and the J segment 7 bases; nucleotides outside the gene matches: 4. This CDR3 reads CASSEWGGMNEQFF. For the CDR3, the DNA is TGTGCCAGCAGTGAATGGGGAGGGATGAATGAGCAGTTCTTC.

This clonotype was found many times. The genes are TRBV10-3 and TRBJ2-3; 14 bases are shared with TRBD2. The germline V gene has CDR1 ENHRY and CDR2 SYGVKD. The CDR3 runs 15 residues. The V segment lost 10 bases and the J segment 2 bases; nucleotides outside the gene matches: 5. The CDR3 reads CATRTSGGHTDTQYF. DNA for the CDR3: TGTGCCACTCGGACTAGCGGGGGGCACACAGATACGCAGTATTTT.

This clonotype was seen more than once but under ten times. This chain connects TRBV6-5 to TRBJ2-1, with a possible D match to TRBD2 (6 bases). Looked up from germline, CDR1 is MNHEY and CDR2 is SVGAGI. Trimming took off 2 bases at V and 7 bases at J, with 12 bases between the two ends. This CDR3 region has 14 residues. In DNA form, the CDR3 reads TGTGCCAGCAGTTACATGGGGGGTGGGAATGAGCAGTTCTTC. Its protein product is CASSYMGGGNEQFF.

V usage is TRBV6-1 and J usage is TRBJ1-1, with D maybe TRBD1 (6 bases). Germline V gene sequence: CDR1 MNHNS, CDR2 SASEGT. This CDR3 comprises 19 residues. The ends were cut back, 6 bases at V and 2 bases at J, with 28 bases in the middle. DNA of the CDR3: TGTGCCAGCAGCCCGAGGGGGGGGGTGGCGGGTGGCTCCAACACTGAAGCTTTCTTT. Its translation: CASSPRGGVAGGSNTEAFF.

J is TRBJ2-5 and V is TRBV28; D is perhaps TRBD1 (6 bases). CDR3 length: 13 residues. Trimming cost V 8 bases and J 2 bases, with 12 bases left between them. Germline CDR1 reads MDHEN; CDR2 reads SYDVKM. The CDR3 loop is CASYSDRQETQYF. The CDR3 DNA reads TGTGCCAGCTACTCGGACAGACAAGAGACCCAGTACTTC.

This clonotype was found a few times. This sequence joins TRBV7-6 and TRBJ1-5, with D unresolved. Germline assignment: CDR1 SGHVS and CDR2 FNYEAQ. Trimming cost V 1 base and J 6 bases, with 7 bases left between them. CDR3 length equals 13 residues. Written as DNA, the CDR3 is TGTGCCAGCAGCTTAGATTTGCGTCAGCCCCAGCATTTT. Its protein product is CASSLDLRQPQHF.

This clonotype was picked up a small number of times. The chain has TRBV20-1 and TRBJ1-5, with D hard to call. V was shortened by 1 base and J by 0 bases, with 13 bases between the two germline ends. The CDR3 spans 16 residues. From germline, CDR1 is DFQATT and CDR2 SNEGSKA (reference sequence). The CDR3 nucleotides are TGCAGTGCTAGAGTTGGAAACTTAAATAGCAATCAGCCCCAGCATTTT. It specifies CSARVGNLNSNQPQHF.

This clonotype was detected a few times. The rearrangement uses TRBV7-2 and TRBJ1-3; D is ambiguous. CDR3 size: 14 residues. V lost 1 base to trimming and J lost 9 bases, with 13 bases between them. Germline values: CDR1 SGHTA, CDR2 FQGNSA. CDR3 DNA sequence: TGTGCCAGCAGCTTAGATCCCCCGGGAGTCACCATATATTTT. Its protein product is CASSLDPPGVTIYF. The full variable domain, rest sourced from reference TRBV7-2 and TRBJ1-3, is GAGVSQSPSNKVTEKGKDVELRCDPISGHTALYWYRQSLGQGLEFLIYFQGNSAPDKSGLPSDRFSAERTGGSVSTLTIQRTQQEDSAVYLCASSLDPPGVTIYFGEGSWLTVV.